This T cell receptor beta chain was observed in a study of shared clonotypes between healthy human individuals. General study results and limits: Generally, estimated richness proved larger in naive subsets than it did in memory subsets. Sampling covered nothing but blood. Tissue TCR repertoires likely differ from those found in blood.

Evenly divided among several immunoSEQ plates was the genomic DNA of each subset. Assay used: immunoSEQ multiplex PCR; TCRdb lists only in-frame clones, some missing. This table has approximately 2.5 million clones, over 85% appearing once. Germline V gives CDR1 MNHEY, CDR2 SMNVEV (reference sequence). The CDR3 runs to 16 residues. Researchers partitioned CD4+ cells into CD45RA+ naive and CD45RA-negative memory subsets. Note on this clone: Antigen specificity is unknown. The junction departs from the called germline gene at one end, perhaps through a read error.

The chain couples TRBV27 to TRBJ1-6, with TRBD1 as a possible D gene (5 bases). This clonotype was obtained from a man between 18 and 35 years old in good health. Sequencing input: naive CD4+ T cells sorted from blood. Sample subset: CD45RA+ positively selected. In nucleotides, the CDR3 is TGTGCCAGCAGTTTCTCCCCCCGGGGCGCGAATTCACTCCTCCACTTT. It yields the protein CASSFSPRGANSLLHF.